This T cell receptor (beta chain) emerged from a study of blood T cell repertoires in COVID-19 (dated by TCRdb to about 2020). About the full investigation: Collaborator samples came from the United States, Italy and Spain and covered acute and convalescent phases of COVID-19. Where HLA class I and class II types were available, the types were taken from metadata supplied by the sample provider, not from assay-based typing. Nearly every sample came with metadata listing a de-identified subject ID, COVID-19 status, age in years and sex. The dataset comprised deeply sampled blood TCRbeta repertoires from subjects exposed to, actively infected with, or recovered from COVID-19. The samples were drawn from the first 160 participants of the ongoing ImmuneRACE study and from 1,200 or so subjects provided by 6 global collaborators. The material from the prospective study consisted of cDNA or gDNA derived from T cells, B-cell-depleted T cells, or PBMCs. The repertoires were released in a freely available public database meant as a resource for research on the immune response to SARS-CoV-2. Beyond this particular receptor, the publication reports: How much clinical and demographic metadata was included differed by source and by participant, and the metadata was provided uncurated.

Turning to this clone: The antigen it binds to is not known. The record has no base qualities; no much larger clone is one base away.

Ends trimmed: V by 4 bases, J by 6 bases; bases unmatched to a gene: 7. The CDR3 covers 14 residues, taking in both the cysteine and the phenylalanine. The retained sequence is limited to the CDR3, 42 bases, with the frame set at the first base. The germline V gene sets CDR1 to SQVTM and CDR2 to ANQGSEA. The immunoSEQ Assay, a bias-controlled multiplex PCR, was used to amplify TCRbeta CDR3 regions from genomic DNA. In the paper's pipeline: The number of nucleated cells in each sample was estimated by amplification of reference gene primers within the assay. Sequence reads were collapsed and filtered to measure the absolute abundance of every unique TCRbeta CDR3 rearrangement. For each sample, productive Simpson clonality was calculated as the square root of Simpson's diversity index over productive rearrangements. The source is immuneACCESS, and TCRdb retained only in-frame sequences with V and J called. Part of the clones is not carried over; for the studies checked, unresolved V genes explain less than half of this, and the remainder is unexplained. V and J calls and clone size follow that table, whereas D and trimming were derived from the DNA. Counted in this sample were fewer than 400,000 clones; around 90% of them appeared once. In total, the top ten clones hold 5% to 6% of the sample.

Participants in the prospective study were enrolled through a virtual design, were aged roughly 18 to 100 years, and lived in 20 to 30 United States geographic areas. To assign participants to cohorts, the prospective study relied on clinical history that participants themselves reported in a screening survey and a study questionnaire. Recovered participants in ImmuneRACE Cohort 3 were defined by two consecutive negative NP/OP PCR tests, clearance by a healthcare professional, or resolution of symptoms. Mobile phlebotomists in the prospective study collected whole blood, serum and a nasopharyngeal or oropharyngeal swab from every participant. Over a roughly 2-month period, participants in the prospective study had the option of providing additional blood draws and questionnaires. Blood samples from the prospective study were shipped frozen or at room temperature prior to DNA extraction.

The sequence joins TRBV29-1 to TRBJ2-2; TRBD1 aligns with 8 central bases. This receptor was obtained from a man in his thirties or forties who had recovered from COVID-19. The sequenced material came from PBMCs or T cells enriched from blood (not recorded which). The nucleotides read TGCAGCGTTGCTGGCCAGGGGGCAGCCGGGGAGCTGTTTTTT. This encodes CSVAGQGAAGELFF.